This entry lists 15 T cell receptor beta chains sequenced from one sample in a study of T cell responses to AZD1222 COVID-19 vaccine. Sequencing was performed with immunoSEQ multiplex PCR; in TCRdb, only in-frame clones are kept and a portion is missing. The sample comprises 95,000 to 150,000 clones, roughly nine tenths of which are singletons, and approximately 3.3% rests with the top ten. The specimen was peripheral blood, collected on day 0 of AZD1222 vaccination. Receptors were obtained from an adult in good health.

The chain recombines TRBV10-2 with TRBJ2-7; D is possibly TRBD1 (6 bases). V lost 10 bases to trimming and J lost 6 bases, with 13 bases between them. The CDR3 loop spans 11 amino acids. The germline V gene has CDR1 WSHSY and CDR2 SAAADI. The CDR3 sequence: CATTQGSEQYF. DNA for the CDR3: TGCGCCACCACACAGGGTAGCGAGCAGTACTTC.

The V gene is TRBV10-3, the J gene TRBJ2-7, with D unclear. Germline CDR1 is ENHRY and CDR2 is SYGVKD. V was shortened by 1 base and J by 0 bases, with 7 bases between the two germline ends. This CDR3 is built from 14 residues. In DNA, the CDR3 is TGTGCCATCAGTGAGTTCGTAGGCTCCTACGAGCAGTACTTC. Amino acid sequence: CAISEFVGSYEQYF.

The J gene is TRBJ1-4, the V gene TRBV19; TRBD1 is a possible D gene (5 bases). Germline loops: CDR1 LNHDA, CDR2 SQIVND (reference sequence). V was shortened by 4 bases and J by 2 bases, with 14 bases between the two germline ends. CDR3 length equals 16 residues. The CDR3 DNA sequence: TGTGCCAGTAGTACAATCCCGGGACGGACTAATGAAAAACTGTTTTTT. Protein sequence: CASSTIPGRTNEKLFF. Looking up the rest from reference TRBV19 and TRBJ1-4 gives the full variable domain: DGGITQSPKYLFRKEGQNVTLSCEQNLNHDAMYWYRQDPGQGLRLIYYSQIVNDFQKGDIAEGYSVSREKKESFPLTVTSAQKNPTAFYLCASSTIPGRTNEKLFFGSGTQLSVL.

This chain links TRBV9 with TRBJ2-5, with 11 bases matching TRBD2. Germline CDR1 is SGDLS and CDR2 is YYNGEE. The V and J ends lost 2 bases and 5 bases, in that order; junction bases with no gene match: 2. CDR3 length: 14 residues. The CDR3 is CASSVLAGGETQYF. CDR3 in DNA: TGTGCCAGCAGCGTCCTAGCGGGAGGCGAGACCCAGTACTTC.

This chain joins TRBV6-4 and TRBJ2-3, with 8 nucleotides matching TRBD2. V lost 6 bases to trimming and J lost 4 bases; unmatched junction nucleotides: 9. Germline V lookup: CDR1 MRHNA, CDR2 SNTAGT. The CDR3 sequence is 15 residues long. The CDR3 bases are TGTGCCAGCAGCCGGGTTGGTAGCGGGGCAGATACGCAGTATTTT. Its translation: CASSRVGSGADTQYF.

For this clone: Mismatch with germline at one junction end may stem from a read error. The rearrangement joins TRBV19 to TRBJ1-6; 10 bases agree with TRBD1. The CDR3 is 16 amino acids. The V gene's germline CDR1 is LNHDA and CDR2 SQIVND (reference sequence). Here the CDR3 DNA reads TGTGCCGGTAGTGCCTCGACAGGGGGCCGAAATTCACCCCTCCACTTT. This translates into CAGSASTGGRNSPLHF. Full variable domain (remainder filled in from reference TRBV19 and TRBJ1-6): DGGITQSPKYLFRKEGQNVTLSCEQNLNHDAMYWYRQDPGQGLRLIYYSQIVNDFQKGDIAEGYSVSREKKESFPLTVTSAQKNPTAFYLCAGSASTGGRNSPLHFGNGTRLTVT.

The gene calls are TRBV7-2 and TRBJ2-1, with 7 bases that match TRBD2. The V gene end was trimmed by 5 bases and the J gene end by 8 bases; junction bases not matched to a gene: 18. Germline V gives CDR1 SGHTA, CDR2 FQGNSA. The CDR3 is 17 amino acids. Here the CDR3 reads CASSLNSLAGESYEQFF. The CDR3 DNA follows: TGTGCCAGCAGCCTCAATTCCTTGGCGGGAGAGTCGTATGAGCAGTTCTTC.

The rearrangement joins TRBV9 to TRBJ1-2; TRBD1 matches 10 bases. The CDR3 length is 15 residues. The germline gives CDR1 SGDLS, CDR2 YYNGEE. V lost 3 bases, J lost 1 base, and 3 bases stayed unmatched. The CDR3 DNA reads TGTGCCAGCAGCGAGGGACAGGGGATTAACTATGGCTACACCTTC. This sequence encodes CASSEGQGINYGYTF.

This clone is a singleton in its sample. This chain joins TRBV5-1 and TRBJ2-6, with D unresolved. This CDR3 comprises 15 residues. Germline CDR1 and CDR2: SGHRS and YFSETQ. Trimming took 4 bases from V and 0 from J, leaving 8 bases between them. The CDR3 nucleotides read TGCGCCAGCAGCGAACAGAACTCTGGGGCCAACGTCCTGACTTTC. It yields the protein CASSEQNSGANVLTF.

The chain links TRBV18 to TRBJ2-5; 8 nucleotides match TRBD2. With V trimmed by 5 bases and J by 3 bases, 2 bases remained unmatched. This CDR3 contains 13 residues. Germline loops: CDR1 KGHSH, CDR2 LQKENI. The DNA of the CDR3 is TGTGCCAGCTCAAGACTAGCGAAAGAGACCCAGTACTTC. This codes for CASSRLAKETQYF.

This chain uses TRBV7-3 with TRBJ1-6; the D is unclear. Per the germline V gene, CDR1 is SGHTA and CDR2 is FQGTGA. Trimming took off 0 bases at V and 0 bases at J, with 6 bases between the two ends. This CDR3 contains 16 residues. The DNA of the CDR3 is TGTGCCAGCAGCTTAACAGGGAGCTCCTATAATTCACCCCTCCACTTT. This encodes CASSLTGSSYNSPLHF.

The chain recombines TRBV7-3 with TRBJ2-5; D might be TRBD2 (6 bases). The V gene lost 2 bases and the J gene lost 5 bases, with 15 bases spanning the gap. Germline assignment: CDR1 SGHTA and CDR2 FQGTGA. The CDR3 loop spans 15 amino acids. This chain's CDR3 is CASSLGGGGGETQYF. The CDR3 region has the DNA TGTGCCAGCAGCTTAGGGGGAGGTGGTGGGGAGACCCAGTACTTC.

The V gene is TRBV28, the J gene TRBJ1-1; possible D gene TRBD1, 6 bases. V lost 0 bases, J lost 6 bases, and 11 bases lay in between. CDR1 is MDHEN and CDR2 is SYDVKM in the germline V gene. The CDR3 sequence is 14 residues long. DNA of the CDR3: TGTGCCAGCAGTTTATGGGACAGAAAGGCTGAAGCTTTCTTT. This gives the protein CASSLWDRKAEAFF.

The chain links TRBV4-1 to TRBJ1-1, with 8 bases that match TRBD1. The junction had 13 bases not matched to a gene; V was cut back by 4 bases and J by 6 bases. CDR3 length: 16 residues. Per the germline V gene, CDR1 is MGHRA and CDR2 is YSYEKL. This CDR3 is CASSPLGQAGYPEAFF. The CDR3, as DNA: TGCGCCAGCAGCCCCCTGGGACAGGCCGGATACCCTGAAGCTTTCTTT.

The chain recombines TRBV13 with TRBJ1-1; no definite D call. The CDR3 has 12 amino acids. The germline V gene encodes CDR1 PRHDT and CDR2 FYEKMQ (reference sequence). The ends were cut back, 5 bases at V and 6 bases at J, with 10 bases in the middle. The CDR3 sequence is CASSATRAEAFF. The CDR3 bases are TGTGCCAGCAGCGCAACCCGAGCTGAAGCTTTCTTT.